This T cell receptor beta chain was observed in a study of neoadjuvant anti-PD-1 for oral cavity cancer. The time point was: after neoadjuvant nivolumab, at surgical resection. V was clipped by 2 bases and J by 1 base, with 11 bases between them. Germline assignment: CDR1 SGHAT and CDR2 FQDESV (reference sequence). There are 15 residues in the CDR3. Some clones are missing from TCRdb's copy, which holds only in-frame ones; the method was immunoSEQ multiplex PCR. The sample gives more than 11,000 clones, 65% to 75% of which show up once; roughly 2.9% is in the top ten. The origin of this receptor is a person aged 40-85 years with oral cavity squamous cell carcinoma. The sequenced sample was PBMCs, obtained after nivolumab (anti-PD-1) treatment. The chain links TRBV11-1 to TRBJ1-1; D unresolved. CDR3 residues: CASSLSARWNTEAFF. DNA of the CDR3: TGTGCCAGCAGCTTATCGGCCAGGTGGAACACTGAAGCTTTCTTT.